The 25 T cell receptor beta chains reported below all come from one sample, sequenced in a study of cytomegalovirus exposure and HLA in healthy donors. Both 60 Vbeta primers and 13 Jbeta primers went into the PCR. TCRdb keeps only in-frame clones here, not all; method: immunoSEQ multiplex PCR. The sample has under 200,000 clones; about 77% are singletons. The source material was PBMCs. These receptors were obtained from a man aged 30-40 years in good health and CMV-seronegative.

This clone has only a few counts. The rearrangement uses TRBV11-2 and TRBJ1-1, with TRBD1 matching 10 bases. CDR1 is SGHAT, CDR2 FQNNGV, per germline. V shed 5 bases, J shed 9 bases, and the junction held 9 bases outside the gene matches. The CDR3 loop spans 14 amino acids. The CDR3 sequence is CASSPGQGVRKAFF. CDR3 bases: TGTGCCAGCAGCCCCGGACAGGGGGTGCGGAAAGCTTTCTTT. The whole variable domain, filled in from reference TRBV11-2 and TRBJ1-1, reads EAGVAQSPRYKIIEKRQSVAFWCNPISGHATLYWYQQILGQGPKLLIQFQNNGVVDDSQLPKDRFSAERLKGVDSTLKIQPAKLEDSAVYLCASSPGQGVRKAFFGQGTRLTVV.

This clone came up a few times. This chain links TRBV7-6 with TRBJ2-7; 8 bases fit TRBD2. The J segment lost 5 bases and the V segment lost 0 bases, leaving 6 bases of the junction unmatched. This CDR3 is 15 amino acids long. Germline CDR1 and CDR2: SGHVS and FNYEAQ. In nucleotides, the CDR3 is TGTGCCAGCAGCTTAGCGGTCGGGAGGGGCGACGAGCAGTACTTC. It specifies CASSLAVGRGDEQYF. Variable domain in full (rest from reference TRBV7-6 and TRBJ2-7): GAGVSQSPRYKVTKRGQDVALRCDPISGHVSLYWYRQALGQGPEFLTYFNYEAQQDKSGLPNDRFSAERPEGSISTLTIQRTEQRDSAMYRCASSLAVGRGDEQYFGPGTRLTVT.

In its sample, this clone was seen a few times. J is TRBJ1-2 and V is TRBV28; a possible D gene is TRBD1 (5 bases). Trimming took off 2 bases at V and 7 bases at J, with 20 bases between the two ends. The CDR3 has 16 amino acids. Germline V gene lookup returns CDR1 MDHEN and CDR2 SYDVKM. This chain's CDR3 is CASSLGGTLTLPGYTF. The CDR3 region has the DNA TGTGCCAGCAGTTTAGGGGGGACCCTAACCCTTCCTGGCTACACCTTC.

The genes are TRBV10-3 and TRBJ2-2; D may be TRBD1 (6 bases). Germline CDR1 is ENHRY and CDR2 is SYGVKD. V lost 4 bases to trimming and J lost 4 bases, with 10 bases between them. The CDR3 extends over 14 amino acids. The CDR3 region has the DNA TGTGCCATCAGTGGAATAGGGGGCACCGGGGAGCTGTTTTTT. Its translation: CAISGIGGTGELFF.

The chain has TRBV15 and TRBJ1-1; possible D gene TRBD1, 6 bases. This CDR3 comprises 12 residues. With 6 bases removed from V and 6 bases from J, the gap between germline ends came to 11 bases. Per germline, CDR1 LNHNV and CDR2 YYDKDF (reference sequence). CDR3 DNA: TGTGCCACCAGTATAGGGGGTGCTGAAGCTTTCTTT. This translates into CATSIGGAEAFF.

The J gene is TRBJ2-5, the V gene TRBV14; D uncertain. The V gene's germline CDR1 is SGHDN and CDR2 FVKESK. Trimming took off 3 bases at V and 5 bases at J, with 13 bases between the two ends. This CDR3 is 14 amino acids long. The CDR3 bases are TGTGCCAGCAGCCAGAGATCATTGTGGGAGACCCAGTACTTC. Its protein product is CASSQRSLWETQYF.

The genes are TRBV7-2 and TRBJ1-2, with 10 bases identical to TRBD1. The length of the CDR3 is 14 residues. The germline gives CDR1 SGHTA, CDR2 FQGNSA. The ends lost 1 base at V and 5 bases at J; junction bases unmatched: 1. The CDR3 region is CASSLEGQGYGYTF. CDR3 DNA sequence: TGTGCCAGCAGCTTAGAGGGACAGGGGTATGGCTACACCTTC.

V gene TRBV25-1 combines with J gene TRBJ2-3, with D unresolved. The germline gives CDR1 MGHDK, CDR2 SYGVNS. V was cut by 7 bases and J by 0 bases, with 14 bases left in between. This CDR3 comprises 15 residues. CDR3 nucleotide sequence: TGTGCCAGCACCGATAGGCAGGATAGCACAGATACGCAGTATTTT. It yields the protein CASTDRQDSTDTQYF.

Comment on this clone: A junction end diverges from the germline sequence, so it may reflect a read error. The V and J genes are TRBV7-2 and TRBJ2-2, with D maybe TRBD2 (7 bases). The CDR3 sequence is 15 residues long. The germline V gene has CDR1 SGHTA and CDR2 FQGNSA. This chain's CDR3 is CGSRGGGPNTGELFF. The CDR3 region has the DNA TGTGGCAGCAGAGGGGGGGGCCCTAACACCGGGGAGCTGTTTTTT.

The chain couples TRBV19 to TRBJ2-7; TRBD1 agrees at 7 bases. The CDR3 has 14 residues. The ends lost 5 bases at V and 9 bases at J; junction bases unmatched: 13. Germline CDR1 LNHDA, CDR2 SQIVND (reference sequence). CDR3 loop: CASSPDRASIRQYF. The CDR3 DNA sequence: TGTGCCAGTAGTCCCGACAGGGCCTCAATCAGGCAGTACTTC.

CDR3 sequence reads: CASRTGQRDQPQHF. The CDR3 DNA reads as TGTGCCAGCAGGACAGGACAGAGGGATCAGCCCCAGCATTTT. V gene TRBV19 combines with J gene TRBJ1-5; 7 bases line up with TRBD1. The J segment lost 5 bases and the V segment lost 9 bases, leaving 10 bases of the junction unmatched. The CDR3 sequence is 14 residues long. Germline V gives CDR1 LNHDA, CDR2 SQIVND (reference sequence). Supplemented by reference TRBV19 and TRBJ1-5, the full variable domain reads DGGITQSPKYLFRKEGQNVTLSCEQNLNHDAMYWYRQDPGQGLRLIYYSQIVNDFQKGDIAEGYSVSREKKESFPLTVTSAQKNPTAFYLCASRTGQRDQPQHFGDGTRLSIL.

The CDR3 DNA is TGTGCCAGCAGGTTGGGGAGCTCTGGAAACACCATATATTTT. Protein sequence: CASRLGSSGNTIYF. V gene TRBV2 combines with J gene TRBJ1-3; D unclear. This CDR3 contains 14 residues. V was clipped by 6 bases and J by 0 bases, with 9 bases between them. Germline lookup yields CDR1 SNHLY and CDR2 FYNNEI.

The rearrangement uses TRBV5-1 and TRBJ1-5; 7 bases map to TRBD1. The CDR3 totals 14 residues. With V trimmed by 4 bases and J by 3 bases, 4 bases remained unmatched. CDR1 and CDR2 from the germline V gene are SGHRS and YFSETQ. The CDR3 region is CASSTGQANQPQHF. As DNA, the CDR3 is TGCGCCAGCAGCACAGGACAGGCCAATCAGCCCCAGCATTTT.

The chain is built from TRBV7-3 and TRBJ2-2; 7 bases align to TRBD1. The CDR3 loop spans 15 amino acids. V was clipped by 5 bases and J by 4 bases; unmatched bases: 7. Per germline, CDR1 SGHTA and CDR2 FQGTGA. The CDR3 DNA reads as TGTGCCAGCAGCCCCCGGGACAGTATCACCGGGGAGCTGTTTTTT. Amino acid sequence: CASSPRDSITGELFF.

Details on this clone: Other DNA sequences in the sample encode the same CDR3. V and J are TRBV7-8 and TRBJ1-2; 7 nucleotides agree with TRBD1. Germline lookup yields CDR1 SGHVS and CDR2 FQNEAQ. V lost 5 bases and J lost 7; bases outside the gene matches: 7. This CDR3 spans 13 amino acids. CDR3 protein: CASSPDRVRGYTF. The CDR3 nucleotides read TGTGCCAGCAGCCCAGACAGGGTTCGTGGCTACACCTTC.

In this sample, this clone turned up once. The chain uses TRBV28 and TRBJ1-6; D is perhaps TRBD1 (6 bases). Germline assignment: CDR1 MDHEN and CDR2 SYDVKM. Trimming shortened V by 7 bases and J by 7 bases, and 17 bases separated the two germline ends. The CDR3 has 15 residues. CDR3 sequence reads: CASNRSGGQNSPLHF. CDR3 coding DNA: TGTGCCAGCAATCGGTCCGGGGGGCAGAATTCACCCCTCCACTTT.

The chain links TRBV5-4 to TRBJ1-6; D not resolved. Germline V lookup: CDR1 SGHNT, CDR2 YYREEE (reference sequence). V dropped 2 bases and J dropped 6 bases, with 15 bases sitting between them. The CDR3 has 16 residues. The CDR3, as DNA: TGTGCCAGCAGCTTTAGGGCGCCGCTAGCTAATTCACCCCTCCACTTT. Translating it yields CASSFRAPLANSPLHF. The full variable domain, its missing parts supplied by reference TRBV5-4 and TRBJ1-6, is ETGVTQSPTHLIKTRGQQVTLRCSSQSGHNTVSWYQQALGQGPQFIFQYYREEENGRGNFPPRFSGLQFPNYSSELNVNALELDDSALYLCASSFRAPLANSPLHFGNGTRLTVT.

The rearrangement uses TRBV27 and TRBJ2-7; 7 bases fit TRBD2. Germline V CDR1 and CDR2: MNHEY, SMNVEV (reference sequence). The V gene end was trimmed by 6 bases and the J gene end by 2 bases; junction bases not matched to a gene: 16. The CDR3 totals 17 residues. DNA of the CDR3: TGTGCCAGCAGGGCGGGGCTAGCGGCTCCAACCCCCTACGAGCAGTACTTC. Residues: CASRAGLAAPTPYEQYF.

V gene TRBV7-6 combines with J gene TRBJ2-1; 8 bases are shared with TRBD1. The CDR3 has 15 residues. Germline trimming cut 5 bases from V and 3 bases from J; bases unmatched to any gene: 6. Germline-derived CDR1 and CDR2 are SGHVS and FNYEAQ. CDR3 in amino acids: CASSQGTGSYNEQFF. DNA for the CDR3: TGTGCCAGCAGCCAAGGGACAGGCAGCTACAATGAGCAGTTCTTC.

V and J are TRBV9 and TRBJ2-3; D is possibly TRBD1 (6 bases). From germline, CDR1 is SGDLS and CDR2 YYNGEE. Trimming stripped 4 bases from V and 8 bases from J, with 8 bases between. The CDR3 totals 11 residues. In nucleotides, the CDR3 is TGTGCCAGCAGCCGAGGGGGTACGCAGTATTTT. This translates into CASSRGGTQYF.

The chain carries TRBV25-1 and TRBJ2-7; D is perhaps TRBD2 (6 bases). The V gene lost 1 base and the J gene lost 5 bases, with 9 bases spanning the gap. This CDR3 is built from 13 residues. The germline V gene has CDR1 MGHDK and CDR2 SYGVNS. The CDR3 DNA reads TGTGCCAGCAGTGAATTCTCGGGGGACGAGCAGTACTTC. Protein: CASSEFSGDEQYF.

This clone was seen once. V is TRBV6-5 and J is TRBJ2-7; no clear D. Per germline, CDR1 MNHEY and CDR2 SVGAGI. CDR3 size: 13 residues. V was clipped by 3 bases and J by 7 bases, with 13 bases between them. CDR3 DNA sequence: TGTGCCAGCAGTTATCCGGCGGCTCGGGAGCAGTACTTC. Its protein is CASSYPAAREQYF.

The chain recombines TRBV19 with TRBJ2-3; D gene unclear. V was shortened by 2 bases and J by 0 bases, with 9 bases between the two germline ends. Per the germline V gene, CDR1 is LNHDA and CDR2 is SQIVND (reference sequence). The CDR3 contains 15 residues. CDR3 in amino acids: CASSISQRSTDTQYF. The DNA for the CDR3 is TGTGCCAGTAGTATAAGTCAGCGCAGCACAGATACGCAGTATTTT.

This rearrangement joins TRBV28 to TRBJ1-6, with D perhaps TRBD1 (5 bases). The length of the CDR3 is 17 residues. Trimming removed 7 bases at V and 0 bases at J, with 16 bases between. Germline values: CDR1 MDHEN, CDR2 SYDVKM. CDR3 residues: CASNPWGGSSYNSPLHF. The CDR3 nucleotides are TGTGCCAGCAACCCCTGGGGGGGGAGCTCCTATAATTCACCCCTCCACTTT. The whole variable domain, remainder taken from reference TRBV28 and TRBJ1-6, is DVKVTQSSRYLVKRTGEKVFLECVQDMDHENMFWYRQDPGLGLRLIYFSYDVKMKEKGDIPEGYSVSREKKERFSLILESASTNQTSMYLCASNPWGGSSYNSPLHFGNGTRLTVT.

The gene calls are TRBV10-2 and TRBJ1-5; 7 nucleotides agree with TRBD1. Germline lookup yields CDR1 WSHSY and CDR2 SAAADI. V was clipped by 3 bases and J by 4 bases; unmatched bases: 6. This CDR3 contains 15 residues. CDR3 loop: CASSERQGHNQPQHF. CDR3 DNA: TGCGCCAGCAGTGAAAGACAGGGCCATAATCAGCCCCAGCATTTT.